These 14 T cell receptor beta chains share one sample of origin, sequenced in a study of shared clonotypes between healthy human individuals. The data were produced by immunoSEQ multiplex PCR, yet TCRdb's version contains in-frame clones alone and is incomplete. The sample carries around 580,000 clones, 95% to 98% recorded once. CD45RO-negative, CCR7-selected cells formed the naive CD8 fraction, which excluded terminally differentiated effector memory CD45RA+ cells. The sample was naive CD8+ T cells sorted from blood. Receptor source: a man aged 25-45 years in good health.

CDR3 DNA sequence: TGTGCCAGCAGTTTCCTGGGGTCGAACACTGAAGCTTTCTTT. Its protein product is CASSFLGSNTEAFF. The rearrangement links TRBV27 to TRBJ1-1; D gene ambiguous. CDR3 length: 14 amino acids. Germline loops: CDR1 MNHEY, CDR2 SMNVEV (reference sequence). V lost 3 bases and J 1 base, leaving 9 bases between the germline ends.

V usage is TRBV5-1 and J usage is TRBJ2-7; the match to TRBD2 covers 9 bases. Looked up from germline, CDR1 is SGHRS and CDR2 is YFSETQ. V lost 5 bases and J lost 1; bases outside the gene matches: 16. The CDR3 spans 18 residues. CDR3 DNA: TGCGCCAGCAGGGGATTAGCGGGAGAGTCGGGTGGGTCCTACGAGCAGTACTTC. Translated, it gives CASRGLAGESGGSYEQYF. The complete variable domain, with remaining parts taken from reference TRBV5-1 and TRBJ2-7, reads KAGVTQTPRYLIKTRGQQVTLSCSPISGHRSVSWYQQTPGQGLQFLFEYFSETQRNKGNFPGRFSGRQFSNSRSEMNVSTLELGDSALYLCASRGLAGESGGSYEQYFGPGTRLTVT.

The chain couples TRBV28 to TRBJ1-1; tentative D call: TRBD1 (5 bases). Trimming stripped 7 bases from V and 2 bases from J, with 17 bases between. This CDR3 has 15 residues. Germline lookup yields CDR1 MDHEN and CDR2 SYDVKM. CDR3 loop: CASKALQATNTEAFF. The CDR3 DNA sequence: TGTGCCAGCAAGGCCCTACAGGCTACAAACACTGAAGCTTTCTTT.

The chain uses TRBV5-4 and TRBJ2-1; D not resolved. The germline V gene encodes CDR1 SGHNT and CDR2 YYREEE (reference sequence). Trimming took 6 bases from V and 5 from J, leaving 12 bases between them. This CDR3 region has 13 residues. The CDR3 reads CASKVRQNNEQFF. In DNA form, the CDR3 reads TGTGCCAGCAAGGTTAGACAAAACAATGAGCAGTTCTTC.

This chain connects TRBV5-6 to TRBJ2-5; D is ambiguous. Germline lookup yields CDR1 SGHDT and CDR2 YYEEEE. The CDR3 has 12 residues. Trimming left V 2 bases short and J 4 bases short, with 6 bases between. The CDR3 is CASSFLLETQYF. The CDR3 DNA follows: TGTGCCAGCAGCTTCCTACTAGAGACCCAGTACTTC.

The J gene is TRBJ2-1, the V gene TRBV11-2; 10 bases line up with TRBD2. With V trimmed by 8 bases and J by 7 bases, 11 bases remained unmatched. CDR3 length equals 15 residues. Germline loops: CDR1 SGHAT, CDR2 FQNNGV. CDR3 residues: CASFSASGSLNEQFF. The DNA for the CDR3 is TGTGCCAGCTTCTCCGCTAGCGGGAGTCTGAATGAGCAGTTCTTC.

The chain links TRBV6-5 to TRBJ2-3, with TRBD2 identical over 7 bases. The CDR3 length is 15 residues. V shed 0 bases, J shed 4 bases, and the junction held 4 bases outside the gene matches. In germline, CDR1 is MNHEY, CDR2 SVGAGI. CDR3 DNA: TGTGCCAGCAGTTACTCGGCGGGAGCTCCAGATACGCAGTATTTT. Its protein product is CASSYSAGAPDTQYF.

This rearrangement joins TRBV21-1 to TRBJ2-3; the table's D call TRBD1 went unverified against the DNA. TRBV21-1 represents a pseudogene. This CDR3 is built from 15 residues. The CDR3 region has the DNA TGTGCCAGCAGCACGCCACAGGGATGGGGAGATACGCAGTATTTT. Protein: CASSTPQGWGDTQYF.

The chain has TRBV7-9 and TRBJ1-1, with D possibly being TRBD1 (5 bases). Trimming took 1 base from V and 8 from J, leaving 11 bases between them. Germline-derived CDR1 and CDR2 are SEHNR and FQNEAQ (reference sequence). The CDR3 contains 13 residues. The CDR3: CASSLGDRREAFF. The CDR3 nucleotides read TGTGCCAGCAGCTTAGGGGACCGGAGGGAAGCTTTCTTT.

This chain links TRBV7-9 with TRBJ1-1, with TRBD1 as a possible D gene (5 bases). The V end lost 3 bases, the J end lost 11 bases, and 19 bases lay between the germline ends. Germline CDR1 SEHNR, CDR2 FQNEAQ (reference sequence). This CDR3 spans 14 amino acids. The CDR3, as DNA: TGTGCCAGCAGCTTTGGGCCGACAGAGCAAGGGGCTTTCTTT. Amino acid sequence: CASSFGPTEQGAFF.

This clone has a handful of counts. J is TRBJ1-2 and V is TRBV5-5; 7 bases line up with TRBD1. The length of the CDR3 is 14 residues. J was trimmed by 3 bases and V by 3 bases; bases with no gene match: 5. Germline-derived CDR1 and CDR2 are SGHKS and YYEKEE (reference sequence). CDR3 amino acids: CASSSDRSDYGYTF. The CDR3 region has the DNA TGTGCCAGCAGCTCGGACAGGTCCGACTATGGCTACACCTTC.

The CDR3, as DNA: TGTGCCAGCTCTCCCATCGGGGTGGGGAATGAAAAACTGTTTTTT. This codes for CASSPIGVGNEKLFF. This rearrangement joins TRBV7-8 to TRBJ1-4; D not certain. The V end lost 8 bases, the J end lost 5 bases, and 18 bases lay between the germline ends. Germline V gene lookup returns CDR1 SGHVS and CDR2 FQNEAQ. CDR3 length: 15 residues.

The chain joins TRBV7-2 to TRBJ2-7, with 8 positions matching TRBD1. CDR3 length: 14 residues. Germline V CDR1 and CDR2: SGHTA, FQGNSA. V lost 5 bases, J lost 4 bases, and 7 bases stayed unmatched. The CDR3 coding sequence is TGTGCCAGCAGCGATGGACAGGGCTGGTACGAGCAGTACTTC. It specifies CASSDGQGWYEQYF.

This rearrangement joins TRBV7-9 to TRBJ2-7, with D perhaps TRBD2 (6 bases). Trimming pared 5 bases from V and 7 bases from J, leaving 21 bases between. This CDR3 region has 15 residues. Germline loops: CDR1 SEHNR, CDR2 FQNEAQ (reference sequence). CDR3 DNA sequence: TGTGCCAGCAGCCCTCCACTGACTAGTGTCTGGGAGCAGTACTTC. Translating gives CASSPPLTSVWEQYF.